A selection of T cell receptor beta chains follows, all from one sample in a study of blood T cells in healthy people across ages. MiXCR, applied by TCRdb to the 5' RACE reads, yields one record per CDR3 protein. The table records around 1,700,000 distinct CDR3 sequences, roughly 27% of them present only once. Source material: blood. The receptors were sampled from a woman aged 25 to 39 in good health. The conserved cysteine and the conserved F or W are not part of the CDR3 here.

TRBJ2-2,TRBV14,ASSRTWTVNTGERF
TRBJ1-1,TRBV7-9,ASSLEVVNTEAF
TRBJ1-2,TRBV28,ASTFGTAPYGYT
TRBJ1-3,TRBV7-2,ASSLVAGPEPQY
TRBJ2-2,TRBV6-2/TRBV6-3,ASSYYKSSGRHTGELF
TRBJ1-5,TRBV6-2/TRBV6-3,ASSYHGFQPQH
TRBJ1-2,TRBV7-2,ASSSMWADYGYT
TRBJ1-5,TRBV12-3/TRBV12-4,ASTSSAGGNQPQH
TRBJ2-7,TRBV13,ASSPQIAGSNEQY
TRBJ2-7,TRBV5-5,ASSILGASYEQY
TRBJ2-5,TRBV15,ATSFGPLYNEQY
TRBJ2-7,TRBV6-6,ASTEGQLYEQY
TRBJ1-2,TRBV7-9,ASSLLEGYT
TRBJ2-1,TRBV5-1,ASSLAAGISYNEQF
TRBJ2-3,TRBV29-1,SVEGTGRETDTQY
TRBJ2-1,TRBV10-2,ASSENHNEQF
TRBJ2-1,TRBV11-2,ASSLESTGQPYNEQF
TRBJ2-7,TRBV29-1,SVSPDSRVYEQY
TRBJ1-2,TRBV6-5,ATVSGGYGYT
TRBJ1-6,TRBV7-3,ASSLSTGPNSPLH
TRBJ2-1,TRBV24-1,ATSGTGRNNEQF
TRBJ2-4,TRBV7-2,TSSLEGQLAKNIQY
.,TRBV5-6,ASRSGRNCEQY
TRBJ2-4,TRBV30,AWSAGDKNTQY
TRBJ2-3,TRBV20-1,SAGPRSVSTDTQY
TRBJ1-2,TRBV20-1,SARDLRTAGYT
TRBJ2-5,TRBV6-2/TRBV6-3,ASIAHSSQETQY
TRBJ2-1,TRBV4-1,ASSQDLRTGLRNEQF
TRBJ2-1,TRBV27,ASSRAGGIYNEQF
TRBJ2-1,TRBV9,ACSPRTRGEQF
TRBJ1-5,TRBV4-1,ASSQDVPGVKQPQH
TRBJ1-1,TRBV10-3,AISESWVSGTEAF
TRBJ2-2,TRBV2,ASSEEDSSTGELF
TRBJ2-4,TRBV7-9,ASSLGVAENIQY
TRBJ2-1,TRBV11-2,ASSSQRGNEQF
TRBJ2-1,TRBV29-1,SVLGQGGEQF
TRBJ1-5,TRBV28,ASSHLRGLH
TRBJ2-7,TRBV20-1,SARGQGYHEQY
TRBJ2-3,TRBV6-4,ANSEEWTGYTDTQY
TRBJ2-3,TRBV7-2,ASSPQAITTDTQY
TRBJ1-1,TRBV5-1,ASGPGSQNTEAF
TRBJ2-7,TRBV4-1,ASSQGGGSSYEQY
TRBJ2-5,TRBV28,ASSSANSQETQY
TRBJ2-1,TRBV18,ASSPLGGGANEQF
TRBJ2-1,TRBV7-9,ASSLDPGTGHNEQF
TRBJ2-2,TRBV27,ASRDRVSFVAGELF
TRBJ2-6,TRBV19,ASSTGQGNSGANVLT
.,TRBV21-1,ASSTKGCEQY
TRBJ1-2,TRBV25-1,ASSEKKRGAYGYT
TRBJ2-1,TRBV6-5,ASSHPGQGNEQF